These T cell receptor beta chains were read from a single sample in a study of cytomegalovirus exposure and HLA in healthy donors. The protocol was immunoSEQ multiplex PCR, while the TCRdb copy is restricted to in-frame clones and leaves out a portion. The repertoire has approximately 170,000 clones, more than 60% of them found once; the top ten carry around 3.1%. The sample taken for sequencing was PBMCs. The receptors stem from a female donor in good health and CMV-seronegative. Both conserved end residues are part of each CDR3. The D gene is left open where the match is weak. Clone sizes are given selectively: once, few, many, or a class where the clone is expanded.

DNA: TGTGCCAGTAGGACGGACATGGGAGGCTACACCTTC
CDR3: CASRTDMGGYTF
J: TRBJ1-2
V: TRBV19
size: NA
D: NA

DNA: TGCGCCAGCAGCGCACCCGAGACAGGGGTGGGCCTACCCACAGATACGCAGTATTTT
CDR3: CASSAPETGVGLPTDTQYF
J: TRBJ2-3
V: TRBV5-1
size: NA
D: TRBD1

DNA: TGTGCCAGCGGGGCTAGCAATCAGCCCCAGCATTTT
CDR3: CASGASNQPQHF
J: TRBJ1-5
V: TRBV5-6
size: NA
D: NA

DNA: TGTGCCAGCAGCTTATACAGCGGGGGCTCTACCTACAATGAGCAGTTCTTC
CDR3: CASSLYSGGSTYNEQFF
J: TRBJ2-1
V: TRBV13
size: NA
D: TRBD2

DNA: TGTGCCAGCAGCGCTCGGGGATTGGCCTACAATGAGCAGTTCTTC
CDR3: CASSARGLAYNEQFF
J: TRBJ2-1
V: TRBV7-9
size: few
D: NA

DNA: TGTGCCAGCAGCTACCAGGGTGACACTGAAGCTTTCTTT
CDR3: CASSYQGDTEAFF
J: TRBJ1-1
V: TRBV6-5
size: NA
D: NA

DNA: TGTGCCAGTAGTATGAGGACAGGGGGCATGACAAGAGGTCAGCCCCAGCATTTT
CDR3: CASSMRTGGMTRGQPQHF
J: TRBJ1-5
V: TRBV19
size: NA
D: TRBD1

DNA: TGTGCCAGCAGTTACACCGTACGGGACTACGAGCAGTACTTC
CDR3: CASSYTVRDYEQYF
J: TRBJ2-7
V: TRBV6-6
size: NA
D: NA

DNA: TGTGCCAGCAGTTCGGACAGGGGGCCAAGCTATGGCTACACCTTC
CDR3: CASSSDRGPSYGYTF
J: TRBJ1-2
V: TRBV28
size: NA
D: TRBD1

DNA: TGTGCTAGCAGCTTACATCCGACTAGCGGGAGGGCCGTAGAGACCCAGTACTTC
CDR3: CASSLHPTSGRAVETQYF
J: TRBJ2-5
V: TRBV7-7
size: NA
D: TRBD2

DNA: TGTGCCAGCAGCTTGGGATGGGACAAAATCGGGCAGTACTTC
CDR3: CASSLGWDKIGQYF
J: TRBJ2-7
V: TRBV7-2
size: NA
D: NA

DNA: TGTGCCAGCTCACCAGCGACAGAAATCTACAATGAGCAGTTCTTC
CDR3: CASSPATEIYNEQFF
J: TRBJ2-1
V: TRBV18
size: NA
D: NA

DNA: TGTGCCAGTAGGACAGGACTTGGCTACACCTTC
CDR3: CASRTGLGYTF
J: TRBJ1-2
V: TRBV19
size: few
D: NA

DNA: TGTGCCAGTTCGAGGGGGGGAGGTTCCGGGGATGAGCAGTTCTTC
CDR3: CASSRGGGSGDEQFF
J: TRBJ2-1
V: TRBV7-3
size: NA
D: NA

DNA: TGCGCCAGCAGCCCAGGTGGGCAGGACTATGGCTACACCTTC
CDR3: CASSPGGQDYGYTF
J: TRBJ1-2
V: TRBV5-1
size: NA
D: NA

DNA: TGCGCCAGCAGCTTGGGTATCAGGGGGCTAACTTACACCGGGGAGCTGTTTTTT
CDR3: CASSLGIRGLTYTGELFF
J: TRBJ2-2
V: TRBV5-1
size: NA
D: TRBD1

DNA: TGTGCCAGCAGCTTAGTTGCGGGCACAGCTGGGGCCAACGTCCTGACTTTC
CDR3: CASSLVAGTAGANVLTF
J: TRBJ2-6
V: TRBV7-2
size: NA
D: NA

DNA: TGCGCCAGCAGCCGAACTGACAGGCTGCTTAACTATGGCTACACCTTC
CDR3: CASSRTDRLLNYGYTF
J: TRBJ1-2
V: TRBV4-1
size: NA
D: NA

DNA: TGTGCCAGCAGCGTCCTCGACAGGGGGAACTATGGCTACACCTTC
CDR3: CASSVLDRGNYGYTF
J: TRBJ1-2
V: TRBV9
size: NA
D: TRBD1

DNA: TGTGCCAGCAGCTCCGGGACAGTTCAAGAGACCCAGTACTTC
CDR3: CASSSGTVQETQYF
J: TRBJ2-5
V: TRBV7-3
size: NA
D: TRBD1

DNA: TGTGCCAGCAGCTTGGCCGGACAGACCACAGATACGCAGTATTTT
CDR3: CASSLAGQTTDTQYF
J: TRBJ2-3
V: TRBV5-4
size: NA
D: NA

DNA: TGTGCCAGCAGACCATCTAGCGGGGGGCCAAAGCAAGAGACCCAGTACTTC
CDR3: CASRPSSGGPKQETQYF
J: TRBJ2-5
V: TRBV5-4
size: NA
D: TRBD2

DNA: TGCGCCAGCAGCTTGTCGCAGGGGTCGGGAAACACCATATATTTT
CDR3: CASSLSQGSGNTIYF
J: TRBJ1-3
V: TRBV5-1
size: NA
D: NA

DNA: TGTGCCAGCAGCTTAGTTAGCGGGGAATACAATGAGCAGTTCTTC
CDR3: CASSLVSGEYNEQFF
J: TRBJ2-1
V: TRBV13
size: NA
D: TRBD2

DNA: TGTGCCAGCAGTTTAGGAGACAGGTTGAACACTGAAGCTTTCTTT
CDR3: CASSLGDRLNTEAFF
J: TRBJ1-1
V: TRBV28
size: NA
D: NA

DNA: TGTGCCAGCTCACCTAATCCTCCCGGGAATAGCAATCAGCCCCAGCATTTT
CDR3: CASSPNPPGNSNQPQHF
J: TRBJ1-5
V: TRBV18
size: NA
D: NA

DNA: TGTGCCAGCAGTGACGGACAGGGTTACAATGAGCAGTTCTTC
CDR3: CASSDGQGYNEQFF
J: TRBJ2-1
V: TRBV25-1
size: NA
D: TRBD1

DNA: TGCGCCAGCAGCTTGGCCAGGCAGGGCGGCACAGATACGCAGTATTTT
CDR3: CASSLARQGGTDTQYF
J: TRBJ2-3
V: TRBV5-1
size: NA
D: NA

DNA: TGCGCCAGCAGCAACTATGGACTAGACTACAATGAGCAGTTCTTC
CDR3: CASSNYGLDYNEQFF
J: TRBJ2-1
V: TRBV5-1
size: NA
D: TRBD2

DNA: TGTGCCAGCAGTGATGAGGTCTATGGCTACACCTTC
CDR3: CASSDEVYGYTF
J: TRBJ1-2
V: TRBV6-1
size: NA
D: NA

DNA: TGCGCCAGCAGCTGGACAGGACCCTCTGGAAACACCATATATTTT
CDR3: CASSWTGPSGNTIYF
J: TRBJ1-3
V: TRBV4-3
size: NA
D: TRBD1

DNA: TGTGCCAGCAGTGCGAATTTACCACAGGGATACAACACTGAAGCTTTCTTT
CDR3: CASSANLPQGYNTEAFF
J: TRBJ1-1
V: TRBV2
size: NA
D: NA

DNA: TGTGCCAGCAGCTTAGGGGCGAAAGTTGAAAAACTGTTTTTT
CDR3: CASSLGAKVEKLFF
J: TRBJ1-4
V: TRBV7-2
size: NA
D: NA

DNA: TGTGCCAGCAGCGGGACCAGGGGCGACTACGAGCAGTACTTC
CDR3: CASSGTRGDYEQYF
J: TRBJ2-7
V: TRBV7-9
size: NA
D: NA

DNA: TGTGCCAGCAGCTTAGGTGTTCAGCGGGAGCAGTACTTC
CDR3: CASSLGVQREQYF
J: TRBJ2-7
V: TRBV11-3
size: NA
D: NA

DNA: TGTGCCAGCAGTTACCCAGGACAGGGGGCGAGGGAGACCCAGTACTTC
CDR3: CASSYPGQGARETQYF
J: TRBJ2-5
V: TRBV6-5
size: once
D: TRBD1

DNA: TGTGCCAGCAGCCTCGGACAGGCCTTACCTCTCTTC
CDR3: CASSLGQALPLF
J: TRBJ2-1
V: TRBV7-8
size: NA
D: TRBD1

DNA: TGTGCCAGTAGTCCGGGACAGGTGGGGTATGGCTACACCTTC
CDR3: CASSPGQVGYGYTF
J: TRBJ1-2
V: TRBV19
size: NA
D: TRBD1

DNA: TGTGCCAGCAGACCCGGCAGGGAAGGCCAGCCCCAGCATTTT
CDR3: CASRPGREGQPQHF
J: TRBJ1-5
V: TRBV6-5
size: NA
D: NA

DNA: TGTGCCAGCAGCGTAGAAACGGGGAGCTCTGGAAACACCATATATTTT
CDR3: CASSVETGSSGNTIYF
J: TRBJ1-3
V: TRBV9
size: NA
D: NA

DNA: TGTGCCAGCAGCTTTAGGACAGGGGTGAACACTGAAGCTTTCTTT
CDR3: CASSFRTGVNTEAFF
J: TRBJ1-1
V: TRBV7-2
size: few
D: TRBD1

DNA: TGTGCCAGTAGTATGGGAGGGATCCCGGTTGGGGATTCACCCCTCCACTTT
CDR3: CASSMGGIPVGDSPLHF
J: TRBJ1-6
V: TRBV19
size: NA
D: NA

DNA: TGTGCCTCCTCCCGACAGAGAATGGCAGAGACCCAGTACTTC
CDR3: CASSRQRMAETQYF
J: TRBJ2-5
V: TRBV6-5
size: NA
D: NA

DNA: TGTGCCTGGTCCTACCAGGGGGGAACTGAAGCTTTCTTT
CDR3: CAWSYQGGTEAFF
J: TRBJ1-1
V: TRBV30
size: NA
D: TRBD1

DNA: TGTGCCAGCAGCCGCGGGACAGGGGGGGGCTATGGCTACACCTTC
CDR3: CASSRGTGGGYGYTF
J: TRBJ1-2
V: TRBV6-5
size: NA
D: TRBD1